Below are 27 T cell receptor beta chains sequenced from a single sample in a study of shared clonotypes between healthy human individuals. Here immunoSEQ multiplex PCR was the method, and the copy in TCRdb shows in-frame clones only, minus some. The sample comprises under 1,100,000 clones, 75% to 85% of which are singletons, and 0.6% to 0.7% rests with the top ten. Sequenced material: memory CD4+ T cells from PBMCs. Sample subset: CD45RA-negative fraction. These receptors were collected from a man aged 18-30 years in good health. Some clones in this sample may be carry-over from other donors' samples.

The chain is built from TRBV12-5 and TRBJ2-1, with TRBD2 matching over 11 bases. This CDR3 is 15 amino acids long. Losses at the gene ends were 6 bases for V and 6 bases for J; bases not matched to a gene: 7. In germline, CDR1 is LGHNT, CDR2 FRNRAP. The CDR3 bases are TGTGCTAGTGGAACCGGGACTAGCGGCTCCAATGAGCAGTTCTTC. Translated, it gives CASGTGTSGSNEQFF.

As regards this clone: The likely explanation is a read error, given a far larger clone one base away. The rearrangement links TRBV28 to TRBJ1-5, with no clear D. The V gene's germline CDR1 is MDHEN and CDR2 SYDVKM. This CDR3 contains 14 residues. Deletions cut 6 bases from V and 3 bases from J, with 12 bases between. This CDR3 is CASRRIGFNQPQHF. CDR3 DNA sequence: TGTGCCAGCAGGCGAATAGGCTTCAATCAGCCCCAGCATTTT. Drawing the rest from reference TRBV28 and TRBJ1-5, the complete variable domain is DVKVTQSSRYLVKRTGEKVFLECVQDMDHENMFWYRQDPGLGLRLIYFSYDVKMKEKGDIPEGYSVSREKKERFSLILESASTNQTSMYLCASRRIGFNQPQHFGDGTRLSIL.

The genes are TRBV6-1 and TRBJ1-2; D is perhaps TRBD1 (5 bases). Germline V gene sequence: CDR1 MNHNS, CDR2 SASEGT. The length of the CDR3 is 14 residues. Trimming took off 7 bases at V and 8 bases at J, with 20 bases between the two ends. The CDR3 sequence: CASTQGPITGGYTF. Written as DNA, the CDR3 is TGTGCCAGCACCCAGGGCCCAATCACCGGCGGCTACACCTTC.

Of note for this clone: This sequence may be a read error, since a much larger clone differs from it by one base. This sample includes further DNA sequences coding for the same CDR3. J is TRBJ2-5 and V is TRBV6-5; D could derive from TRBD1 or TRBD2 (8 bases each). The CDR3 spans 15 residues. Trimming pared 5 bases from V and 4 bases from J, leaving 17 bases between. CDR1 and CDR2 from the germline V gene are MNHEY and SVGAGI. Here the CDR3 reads CASSRQGRGAETQYF. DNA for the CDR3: TGTGCCAGCAGTCGACAGGGGCGGGGGGCAGAGACCCAGTACTTC.

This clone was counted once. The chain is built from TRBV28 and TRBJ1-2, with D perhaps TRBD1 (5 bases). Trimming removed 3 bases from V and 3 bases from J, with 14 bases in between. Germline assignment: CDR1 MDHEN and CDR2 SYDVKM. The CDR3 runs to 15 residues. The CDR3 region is CASSFPPGGDYGYTF. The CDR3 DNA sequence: TGTGCCAGCAGTTTCCCCCCGGGAGGGGACTATGGCTACACCTTC.

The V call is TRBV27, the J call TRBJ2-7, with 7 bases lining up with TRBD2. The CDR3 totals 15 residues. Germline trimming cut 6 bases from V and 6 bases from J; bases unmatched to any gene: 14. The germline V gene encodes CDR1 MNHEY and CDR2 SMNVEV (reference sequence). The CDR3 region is CASSPMASGLGEQYF. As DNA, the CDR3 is TGTGCCAGCAGCCCGATGGCTAGCGGATTAGGCGAGCAGTACTTC.

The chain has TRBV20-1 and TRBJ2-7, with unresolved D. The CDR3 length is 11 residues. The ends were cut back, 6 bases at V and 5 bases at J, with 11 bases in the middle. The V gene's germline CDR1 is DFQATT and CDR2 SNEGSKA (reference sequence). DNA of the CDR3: TGCAGTGCCGTCGACGGCCACGAGCAGTACTTC. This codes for CSAVDGHEQYF.

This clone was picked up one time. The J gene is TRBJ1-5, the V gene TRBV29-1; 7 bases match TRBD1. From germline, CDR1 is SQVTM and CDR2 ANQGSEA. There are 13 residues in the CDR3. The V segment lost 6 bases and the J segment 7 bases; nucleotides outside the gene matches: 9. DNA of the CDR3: TGCAGCGTCTCGACAGGGATATGGCAGCCCCAGCATTTT. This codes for CSVSTGIWQPQHF.

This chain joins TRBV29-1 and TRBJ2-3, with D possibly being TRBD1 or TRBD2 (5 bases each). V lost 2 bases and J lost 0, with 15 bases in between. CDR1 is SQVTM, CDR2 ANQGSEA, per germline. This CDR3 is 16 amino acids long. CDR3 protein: CSVEIGARPSTDTQYF. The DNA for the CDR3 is TGCAGCGTTGAAATCGGGGCAAGGCCTAGCACAGATACGCAGTATTTT.

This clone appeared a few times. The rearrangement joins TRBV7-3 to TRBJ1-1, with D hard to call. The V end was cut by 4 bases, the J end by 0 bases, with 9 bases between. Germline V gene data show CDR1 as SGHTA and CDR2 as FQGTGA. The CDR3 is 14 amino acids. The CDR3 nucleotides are TGTGCCAGCAGCTCCTATGGGGTGAACACTGAAGCTTTCTTT. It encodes CASSSYGVNTEAFF. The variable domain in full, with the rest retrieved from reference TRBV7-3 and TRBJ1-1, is GAGVSQTPSNKVTEKGKYVELRCDPISGHTALYWYRQSLGQGPEFLIYFQGTGAADDSGLPNDRFFAVRPEGSVSTLKIQRTERGDSAVYLCASSSYGVNTEAFFGQGTRLTVV.

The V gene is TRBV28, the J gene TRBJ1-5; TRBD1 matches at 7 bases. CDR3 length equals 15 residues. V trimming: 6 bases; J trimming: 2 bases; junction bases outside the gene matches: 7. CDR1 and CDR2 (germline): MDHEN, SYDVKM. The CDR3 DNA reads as TGTGCCAGCAGCCAAGGGGGCGGGGGCAATCAGCCCCAGCATTTT. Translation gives CASSQGGGGNQPQHF.

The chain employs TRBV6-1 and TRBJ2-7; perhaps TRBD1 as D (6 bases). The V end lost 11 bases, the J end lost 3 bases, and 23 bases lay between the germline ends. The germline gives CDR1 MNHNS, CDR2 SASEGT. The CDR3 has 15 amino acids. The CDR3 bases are TGTGCCTACCCGAAGAGGCAGGGGCCCCTCTACGAGCAGTACTTC. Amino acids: CAYPKRQGPLYEQYF.

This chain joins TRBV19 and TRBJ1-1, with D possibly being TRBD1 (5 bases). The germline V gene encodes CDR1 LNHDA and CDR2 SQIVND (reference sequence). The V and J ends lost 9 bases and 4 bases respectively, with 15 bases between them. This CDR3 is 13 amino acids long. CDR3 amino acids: CASGGGSGTEAFF. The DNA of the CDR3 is TGTGCCAGCGGGGGGGGAAGCGGCACTGAAGCTTTCTTT.

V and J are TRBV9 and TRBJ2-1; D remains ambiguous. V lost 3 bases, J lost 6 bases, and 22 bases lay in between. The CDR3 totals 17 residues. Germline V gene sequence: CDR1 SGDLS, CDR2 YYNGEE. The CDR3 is CASSADSGGNSPNEQFF. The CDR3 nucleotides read TGTGCCAGCAGCGCAGACTCGGGCGGAAATTCTCCCAATGAGCAGTTCTTC.

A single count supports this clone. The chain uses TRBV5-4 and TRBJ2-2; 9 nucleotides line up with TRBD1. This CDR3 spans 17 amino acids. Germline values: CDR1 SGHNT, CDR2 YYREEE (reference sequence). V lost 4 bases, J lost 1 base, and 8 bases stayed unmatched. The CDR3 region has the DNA TGTGCCAGCAGCCAAGGACAGGGGCCACTGAACACCGGGGAGCTGTTTTTT. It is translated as CASSQGQGPLNTGELFF.

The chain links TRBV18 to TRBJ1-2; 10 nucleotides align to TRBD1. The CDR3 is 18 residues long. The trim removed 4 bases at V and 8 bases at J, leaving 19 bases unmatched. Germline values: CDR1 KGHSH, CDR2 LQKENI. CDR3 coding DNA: TGTGCCAGCTCACGAAGTCCCGGGACAGGGGACGCGGCGCTCGGCTACACCTTC. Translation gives CASSRSPGTGDAALGYTF.

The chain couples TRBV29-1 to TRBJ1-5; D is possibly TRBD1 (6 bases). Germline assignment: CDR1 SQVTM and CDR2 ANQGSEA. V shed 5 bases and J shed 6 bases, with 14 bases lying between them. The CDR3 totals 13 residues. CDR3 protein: CSVIGEGGQPQHF. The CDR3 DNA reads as TGCAGCGTTATCGGTGAGGGGGGTCAGCCCCAGCATTTT. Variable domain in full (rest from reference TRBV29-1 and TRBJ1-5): SAVISQKPSRDICQRGTSLTIQCQVDSQVTMMFWYRQQPGQSLTLIATANQGSEATYESGFVIDKFPISRPNLTFSTLTVSNMSPEDSSIYLCSVIGEGGQPQHFGDGTRLSIL.

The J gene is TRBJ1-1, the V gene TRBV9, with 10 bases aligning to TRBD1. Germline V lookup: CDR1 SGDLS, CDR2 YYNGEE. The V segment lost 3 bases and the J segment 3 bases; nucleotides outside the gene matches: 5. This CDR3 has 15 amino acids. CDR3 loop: CASSATTGGYTEAFF. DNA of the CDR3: TGTGCCAGCAGCGCAACGACAGGGGGCTACACTGAAGCTTTCTTT.

In nucleotides, the CDR3 is TGTGCCAGCAGCCCGGCCAGGGAATCTTACGGCTACACCTTC. Encoded protein: CASSPARESYGYTF. The chain combines TRBV7-3 with TRBJ1-2; D is possibly TRBD1 (5 bases). The CDR3 has 14 residues. Trimming pared 5 bases from V and 8 bases from J, leaving 18 bases between. In germline, CDR1 is SGHTA, CDR2 FQGTGA.

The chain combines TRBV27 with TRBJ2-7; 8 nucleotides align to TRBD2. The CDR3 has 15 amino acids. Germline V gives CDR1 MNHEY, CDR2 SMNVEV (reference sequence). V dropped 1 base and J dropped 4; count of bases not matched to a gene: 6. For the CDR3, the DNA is TGTGCCAGCAGTTTATATCGGGGGGGCGCATACGAGCAGTACTTC. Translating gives CASSLYRGGAYEQYF.

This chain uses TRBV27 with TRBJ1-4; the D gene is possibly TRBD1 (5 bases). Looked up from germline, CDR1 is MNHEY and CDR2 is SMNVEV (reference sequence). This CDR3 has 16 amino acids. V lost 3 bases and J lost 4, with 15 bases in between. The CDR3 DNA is TGTGCCAGCAGTTTTCGCCAGGGCGCCCTTAATGAAAAACTGTTTTTT. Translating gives CASSFRQGALNEKLFF.

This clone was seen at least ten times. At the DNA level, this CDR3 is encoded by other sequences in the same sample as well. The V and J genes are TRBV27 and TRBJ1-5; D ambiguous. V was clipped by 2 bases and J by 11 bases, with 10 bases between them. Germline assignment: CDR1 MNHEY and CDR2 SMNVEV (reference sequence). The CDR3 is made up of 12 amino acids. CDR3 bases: TGTGCCAGCAGTTTAATTGGGCAGGCCCAGCATTTT. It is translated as CASSLIGQAQHF.

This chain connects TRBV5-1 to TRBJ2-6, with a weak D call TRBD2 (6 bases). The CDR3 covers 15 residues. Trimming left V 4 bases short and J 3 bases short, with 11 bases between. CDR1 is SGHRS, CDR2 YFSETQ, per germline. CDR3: CASSHSGDGANVLTF. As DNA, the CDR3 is TGCGCCAGCAGCCATTCGGGGGATGGGGCCAACGTCCTGACTTTC.

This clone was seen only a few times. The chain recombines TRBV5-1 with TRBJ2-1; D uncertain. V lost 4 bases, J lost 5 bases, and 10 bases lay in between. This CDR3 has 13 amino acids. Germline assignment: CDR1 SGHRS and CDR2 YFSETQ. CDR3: CASSHGFNNEQFF. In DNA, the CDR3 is TGCGCCAGCAGCCACGGTTTCAACAATGAGCAGTTCTTC.

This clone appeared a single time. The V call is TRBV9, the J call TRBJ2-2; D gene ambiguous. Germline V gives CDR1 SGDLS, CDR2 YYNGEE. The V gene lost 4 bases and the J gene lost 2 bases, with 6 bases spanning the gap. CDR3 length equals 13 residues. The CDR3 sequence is CASSLINTGELFF. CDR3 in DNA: TGTGCCAGCAGCCTCATTAACACCGGGGAGCTGTTTTTT.

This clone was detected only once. CDR3 nucleotides: TGTGCCAGCAGCCGTCAGGTTTCTGGAAACACCATATATTTT. Its protein is CASSRQVSGNTIYF. V usage is TRBV6-5 and J usage is TRBJ1-3; D not resolved. The germline CDR1 and CDR2 sequences are MNHEY and SVGAGI. V lost 6 bases, J lost 1 base, and 10 bases lay in between. The CDR3 extends over 14 amino acids.

CDR3 residues: CASSGDSGRAGSDTQYF. DNA for the CDR3: TGTGCCAGCAGCGGTGATAGCGGGAGGGCCGGGTCAGATACGCAGTATTTT. The chain joins TRBV28 to TRBJ2-3; 11 nucleotides line up with TRBD2. Germline V gene data show CDR1 as MDHEN and CDR2 as SYDVKM. V gave up 6 bases and J gave up 4 bases; unmatched junction bases: 12. This CDR3 has 17 amino acids.